This T cell receptor (beta chain) was sequenced in a study of T cells in tuberculosis. Sequencing was performed with immunoSEQ multiplex PCR; in TCRdb, only in-frame clones are kept and a portion is missing. The sample has 60,000 or so clones, 80% to 85% seen once. The V gene end was trimmed by 4 bases and the J gene end by 6 bases; junction bases not matched to a gene: 12. The CDR3 sequence is 15 residues long. This clone was counted between two and nine times. After thawing and overnight rest, PBMC were stained with GMM-loaded CD1B tetramer, viability dye and anti-CD3 for sorting. CD1B tetramers were loaded with Rhodococcus equi-derived C32 glucose monomycolate. CD14-expressing monocytes were removed from PBMC before cryopreservation and sorting. From each donor, some 100,000 tetramer-negative cells were sorted. General study points: The stringent gate may have excluded weak CD1B-GMM tetramer binders.

V gene TRBV6-7 combines with J gene TRBJ2-7; TRBD1 matches at 7 bases. TRBV6-7 belongs to the ORF category, with a function that is uncertain. The sequence was obtained from an adult woman with latent tuberculosis. Sequences were obtained from CD1b-GMM tetramer-negative cells sorted from PBMCs. The CDR3 spells CASSCNYRGIIEQYF. CDR3 in DNA: TGTGCCAGCAGTTGCAACTACAGGGGAATAATCGAGCAGTACTTC.